This T cell receptor beta chain was captured by sequencing in a study of blood T cell repertoires in COVID-19. Study-wide context: Both acute and convalescent COVID-19 samples were obtained from the United States, Italy and Spain.

Per the original data handling: Amplified reference gene primers provided the basis for estimating nucleated cell counts. The protocol was immunoSEQ multiplex PCR, while the TCRdb copy is restricted to in-frame clones and leaves out a portion. V, J and clone size were drawn from that table, and D and trimming were deduced from the DNA. Of 310,000 or so clones listed, 80% to 95% were seen once; the top ten hold around 1.1%. Cohort placement rested on clinical history that participants reported themselves. Resolution of symptoms, clearance, or two negative PCRs was present in recovered Cohort 3 donors. The CDR3 extends over 15 amino acids. V was cut by 0 bases and J by 5 bases, with 16 bases left in between. The V gene's germline CDR1 is GTSNPN and CDR2 SVGIG (reference sequence).

The sample comprised PBMCs or T cells enriched from blood (not recorded which). V usage is TRBV30 and J usage is TRBJ2-5; D uncertain. This receptor was identified in a woman in her 30s who had recovered from COVID-19. The CDR3 sequence is CAWSVLQGEEETQYF. The CDR3 bases are TGTGCCTGGAGTGTACTGCAAGGCGAGGAGGAGACCCAGTACTTC.